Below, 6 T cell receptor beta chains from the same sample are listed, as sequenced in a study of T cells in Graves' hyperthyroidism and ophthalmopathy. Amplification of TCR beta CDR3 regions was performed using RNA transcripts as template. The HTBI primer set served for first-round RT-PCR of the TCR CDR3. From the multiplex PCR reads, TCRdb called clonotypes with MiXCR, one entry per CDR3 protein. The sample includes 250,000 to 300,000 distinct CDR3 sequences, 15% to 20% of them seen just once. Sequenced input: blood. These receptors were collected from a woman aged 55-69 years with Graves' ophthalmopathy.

The CDR3 nucleotides read TGTGCCAGCACCTCTACAGGGGTAGGGGAGCAGTTCTTC. Protein sequence: CASTSTGVGEQFF. This chain links TRBV12-3 or TRBV12-4 with TRBJ2-1, with 7 positions matching TRBD1. The CDR3 has 13 residues. V dropped 7 bases and J dropped 10; count of bases not matched to a gene: 10.

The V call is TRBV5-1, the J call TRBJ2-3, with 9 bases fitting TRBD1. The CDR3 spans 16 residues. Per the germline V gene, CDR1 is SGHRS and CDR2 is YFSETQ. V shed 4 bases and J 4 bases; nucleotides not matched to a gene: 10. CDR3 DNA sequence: TGCGCCAGCAGCACCGGGACAGGGATAGGGGCAGATACGCAGTATTTT. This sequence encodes CASSTGTGIGADTQYF.

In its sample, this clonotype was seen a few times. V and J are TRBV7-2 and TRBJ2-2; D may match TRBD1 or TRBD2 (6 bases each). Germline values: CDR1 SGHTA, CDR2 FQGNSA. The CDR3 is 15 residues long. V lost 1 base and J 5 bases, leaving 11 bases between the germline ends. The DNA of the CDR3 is TGTGCCAGCAGCTTAGACCAGGGGAGGACCGGGGAGCTGTTTTTT. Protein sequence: CASSLDQGRTGELFF. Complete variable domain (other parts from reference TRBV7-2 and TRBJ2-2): GAGVSQSPSNKVTEKGKDVELRCDPISGHTALYWYRQSLGQGLEFLIYFQGNSAPDKSGLPSDRFSAERTGGSVSTLTIQRTQQEDSAVYLCASSLDQGRTGELFFGEGSRLTVL.

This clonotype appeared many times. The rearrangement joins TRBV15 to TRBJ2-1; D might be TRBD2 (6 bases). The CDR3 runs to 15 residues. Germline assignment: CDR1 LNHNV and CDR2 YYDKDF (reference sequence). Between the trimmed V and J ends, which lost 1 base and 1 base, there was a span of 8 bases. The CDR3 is CATSRVAASYNEQFF. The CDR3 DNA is TGTGCCACCAGCAGAGTAGCGGCGTCCTACAATGAGCAGTTCTTC.

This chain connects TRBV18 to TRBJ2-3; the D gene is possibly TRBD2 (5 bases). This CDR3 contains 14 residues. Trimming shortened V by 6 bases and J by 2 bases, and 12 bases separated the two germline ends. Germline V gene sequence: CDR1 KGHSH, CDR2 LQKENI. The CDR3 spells CASSPEVLTDTQYF. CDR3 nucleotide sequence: TGTGCCAGCTCCCCGGAGGTACTCACAGATACGCAGTATTTT.

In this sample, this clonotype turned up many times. CDR3 region: CASRYFSELNTEAFF. The CDR3 DNA follows: TGTGCCAGCAGATACTTCTCAGAATTGAACACTGAAGCTTTCTTT. This sequence joins TRBV6-1 and TRBJ1-1; D gene ambiguous. The CDR3 is 15 residues long. Trimming left V 6 bases short and J 0 bases short, with 14 bases between. CDR1 and CDR2 from the germline V gene are MNHNS and SASEGT.